The sequence of this TCR beta chain was determined in a study of shared clonotypes between healthy human individuals. Germline assignment: CDR1 SGHNT and CDR2 YYREEE (reference sequence). This CDR3 comprises 15 residues. V was trimmed by 4 bases and J by 5 bases, leaving 15 bases between them. Here immunoSEQ multiplex PCR was the method, and the copy in TCRdb shows in-frame clones only, minus some. The sample carries approximately 940,000 clones, 76% recorded once. The V call is TRBV5-4, the J call TRBJ2-2; a possible D gene is TRBD2 (6 bases). The clonotype comes from a man between 18 and 29 years old in good health. Sequenced: memory CD4+ T cells sorted from blood. This sample's subset: CD45RA-negative fraction. The CDR3 loop is CASSLLGGFTGELFF. The CDR3 bases are TGTGCCAGCAGCCTACTCGGAGGGTTTACCGGGGAGCTGTTTTTT. Full variable domain (rest looked up from reference TRBV5-4 and TRBJ2-2): ETGVTQSPTHLIKTRGQQVTLRCSSQSGHNTVSWYQQALGQGPQFIFQYYREEENGRGNFPPRFSGLQFPNYSSELNVNALELDDSALYLCASSLLGGFTGELFFGEGSRLTVL.